This T cell receptor beta chain was captured in a study of TIL therapy for anti-PD-1-resistant metastatic lung cancer. The wider study: Tumors carried a median about 1.5 non-synonymous mutations per megabase.

CDR1 and CDR2 from the germline V gene are LNHDA and SQIVND (reference sequence). This CDR3 comprises 15 residues. The ends lost 8 bases at V and 1 base at J; junction bases unmatched: 8. The libraries were made with immunoSEQ v3. Clones were read by immunoSEQ multiplex PCR, and TCRdb kept only the in-frame ones, dropping some. The sample comprises tens of thousands of clones, just under 75% of which are singletons, and 2.5% to 3% rests with the top ten. Time point defined: pre-treatment sample, taken before nivolumab and TIL therapy. Sequencing was performed on blood, taken at baseline. The V gene is TRBV19, the J gene TRBJ2-3; 8 bases fit TRBD1. The source is a woman between 30 and 79 years old with non-small cell lung cancer. The CDR3 sequence is CASVDGGQGTDTQYF. The CDR3 region has the DNA TGTGCCAGTGTTGATGGGGGACAGGGCACAGATACGCAGTATTTT.